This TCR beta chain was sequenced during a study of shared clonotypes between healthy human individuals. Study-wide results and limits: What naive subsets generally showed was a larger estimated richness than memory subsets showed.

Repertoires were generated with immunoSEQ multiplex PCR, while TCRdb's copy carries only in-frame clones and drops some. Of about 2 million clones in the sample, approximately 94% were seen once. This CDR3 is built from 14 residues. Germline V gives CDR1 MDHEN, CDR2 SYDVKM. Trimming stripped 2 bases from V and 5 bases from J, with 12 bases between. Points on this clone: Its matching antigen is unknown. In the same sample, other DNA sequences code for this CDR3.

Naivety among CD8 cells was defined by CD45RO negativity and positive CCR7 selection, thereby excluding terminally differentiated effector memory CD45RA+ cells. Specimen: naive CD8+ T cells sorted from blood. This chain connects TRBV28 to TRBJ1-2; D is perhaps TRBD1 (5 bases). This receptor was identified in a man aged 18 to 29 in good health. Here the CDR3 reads CASSLVGEDYGYTF. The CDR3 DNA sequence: TGTGCCAGCAGTTTAGTAGGGGAGGATTATGGCTACACCTTC.